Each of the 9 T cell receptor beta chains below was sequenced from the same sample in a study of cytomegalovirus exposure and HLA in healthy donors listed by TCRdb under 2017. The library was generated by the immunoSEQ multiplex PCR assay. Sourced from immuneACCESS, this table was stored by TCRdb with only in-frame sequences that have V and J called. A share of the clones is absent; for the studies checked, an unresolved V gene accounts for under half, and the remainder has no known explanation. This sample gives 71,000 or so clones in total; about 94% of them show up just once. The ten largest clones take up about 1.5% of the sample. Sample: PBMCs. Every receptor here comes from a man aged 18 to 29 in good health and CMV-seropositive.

Here the CDR3 DNA reads TGTGCCAGCAGCCACCCTAGAGGGACCCAGTACTTC. Protein: CASSHPRGTQYF. This rearrangement joins TRBV4-2 to TRBJ2-5, with D unresolved. CDR3 length equals 12 residues. Trimming left V 3 bases short and J 7 bases short, with 9 bases between. In germline, CDR1 is LGHNA, CDR2 YNFKEQ.

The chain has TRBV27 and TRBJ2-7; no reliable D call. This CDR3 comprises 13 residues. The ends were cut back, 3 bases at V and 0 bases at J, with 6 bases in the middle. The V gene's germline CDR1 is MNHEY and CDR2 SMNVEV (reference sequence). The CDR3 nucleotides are TGTGCCAGCAGTTTGCACAGCTCCTACGAGCAGTACTTC. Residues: CASSLHSSYEQYF.

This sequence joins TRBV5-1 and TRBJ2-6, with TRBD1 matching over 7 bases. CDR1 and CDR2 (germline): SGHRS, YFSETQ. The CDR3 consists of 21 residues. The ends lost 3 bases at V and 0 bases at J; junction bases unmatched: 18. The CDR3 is CASSSMLSGTDSSSGANVLTF. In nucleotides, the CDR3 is TGCGCCAGCAGCTCGATGCTATCCGGGACAGACTCTTCCTCTGGGGCCAACGTCCTGACTTTC.

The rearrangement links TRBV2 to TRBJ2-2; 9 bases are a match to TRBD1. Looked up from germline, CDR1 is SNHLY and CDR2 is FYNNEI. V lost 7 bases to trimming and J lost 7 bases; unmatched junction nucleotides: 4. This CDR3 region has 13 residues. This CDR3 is CASMSTGGGELFF. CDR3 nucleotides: TGTGCCAGCATGTCGACAGGGGGCGGGGAGCTGTTTTTT. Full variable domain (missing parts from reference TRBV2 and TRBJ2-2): EPEVTQTPSHQVTQMGQEVILRCVPISNHLYFYWYRQILGQKVEFLVSFYNNEISEKSEIFDDQFSVERPDGSNFTLKIRSTKLEDSAMYFCASMSTGGGELFFGEGSRLTVL.

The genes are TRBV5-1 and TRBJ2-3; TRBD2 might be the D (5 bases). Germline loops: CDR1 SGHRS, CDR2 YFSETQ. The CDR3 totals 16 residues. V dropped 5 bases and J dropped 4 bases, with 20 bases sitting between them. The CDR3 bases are TGCGCCAGCAGGGCCTCCACTAGTGTGAGCTCAGATACGCAGTATTTT. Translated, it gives CASRASTSVSSDTQYF.

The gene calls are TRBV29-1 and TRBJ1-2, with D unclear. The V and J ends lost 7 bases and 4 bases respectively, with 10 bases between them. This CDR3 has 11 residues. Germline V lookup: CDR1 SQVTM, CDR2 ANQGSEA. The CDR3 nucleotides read TGCAGCGGGGAGGGCCTCTATGGCTACACCTTC. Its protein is CSGEGLYGYTF.

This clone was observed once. Written as DNA, the CDR3 is TGTGCCAGCAGCTTACGGAGAGACACTGAAGCTTTCTTT. Protein sequence: CASSLRRDTEAFF. The chain links TRBV7-9 to TRBJ1-1; D unresolved. The germline V and J ends were trimmed by 2 bases and 3 bases, with 7 bases remaining between them. This CDR3 contains 13 residues. In germline, CDR1 is SEHNR, CDR2 FQNEAQ (reference sequence).

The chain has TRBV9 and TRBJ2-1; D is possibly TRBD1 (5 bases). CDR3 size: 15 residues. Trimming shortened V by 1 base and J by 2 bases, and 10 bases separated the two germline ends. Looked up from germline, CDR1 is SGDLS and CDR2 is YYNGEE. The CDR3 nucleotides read TGTGCCAGCAGCGTAAGTCAGGGCGCCTACAATGAGCAGTTCTTC. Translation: CASSVSQGAYNEQFF.

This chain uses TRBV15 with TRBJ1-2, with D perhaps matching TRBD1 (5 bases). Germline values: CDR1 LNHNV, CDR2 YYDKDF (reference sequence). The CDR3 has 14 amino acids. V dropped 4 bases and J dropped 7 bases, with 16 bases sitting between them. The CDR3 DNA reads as TGTGCCACCAGCACCCAACGCGGGGACTCTGGCTACACCTTC. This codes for CATSTQRGDSGYTF.